This section outlines one T cell receptor beta chain sequence together with its context. Its antigen is still unknown. No per-base quality is available; no much larger clone lies one base away. Taken from cysteine to phenylalanine, the CDR3 has 13 residues. CDR3 DNA only is kept here, 39 bases in frame from base 1. Trimming takes 4 bases from V and 2 bases from J, and the germline ends sit 10 bases apart. Per the germline V gene (reference sequence), SGHNT is the CDR1 and YYREEE is the CDR2. These data are taken from a study of blood T cell repertoires in COVID-19 (dated by TCRdb to 2018 to 2021). For the wider study: Samples covering the acute and convalescent phases of COVID-19 were provided by collaborators in the United States, Italy and Spain. A freely available public database, intended as a resource for researchers studying the immune response to SARS-CoV-2, is where the repertoires were released. Sample metadata almost always included a de-identified subject ID, COVID-19 status, age in years and sex. The material from the prospective study consisted of cDNA or gDNA derived from T cells, B-cell-depleted T cells, or PBMCs. The samples were drawn from the first 160 participants of the ongoing ImmuneRACE study and from under 1,500 subjects provided by 6 global collaborators. Where available, HLA class I and class II types were taken from metadata supplied by the sample provider and were not determined by assay-based typing. Subjects who had been exposed to COVID-19, were actively infected with it, or had recovered from it provided the deeply sampled blood TCRbeta repertoires that made up the dataset.

Points the paper makes about the study in general: The quantity of clinical and demographic metadata differed by source and by participant and was supplied without curation.

Collaborating institutions collected whole blood in K2EDTA tubes following their own protocols. For TCRbeta analysis, collaborators shipped samples in one of three forms: frozen whole blood, isolated PBMCs, or DNA extracted from either of those sample types. The immunoSEQ Assay, a bias-controlled multiplex PCR, was used to amplify TCRbeta CDR3 regions from genomic DNA. Under the source paper's analysis protocol: Nucleated cell counts per sample were estimated from amplification of reference gene primers within the assay. To quantify the absolute abundance of each unique TCRbeta CDR3 rearrangement, sequence reads were collapsed and filtered. For each sample, productive Simpson clonality was calculated as the square root of Simpson's diversity index over productive rearrangements. TCRdb obtained this table from immuneACCESS and retained in-frame rearrangements with V and J assigned. These tables miss some clones; where compared with another copy, unresolved V genes account for less than half of the shortfall, and the remainder is unexplained. That table supplies the V and J calls and clone size; D and trimming were determined from the DNA. Counted in this sample were approximately 30,000 clones; about 90% of them appeared once. The ten largest clones capture approximately 47% of the sample.

The V and J segments used are TRBV5-4 and TRBJ2-7, with the D segment identity uncertain. The sequence came from a human donor in a cohort sampled during active COVID-19. Sequencing was done on a sample of peripheral blood. The nucleotide sequence is given as TGTGCCAGCAGCCCTTCTTCGGCCTACGAGCAGTACTTC. Its amino acids are CASSPSSAYEQYF.